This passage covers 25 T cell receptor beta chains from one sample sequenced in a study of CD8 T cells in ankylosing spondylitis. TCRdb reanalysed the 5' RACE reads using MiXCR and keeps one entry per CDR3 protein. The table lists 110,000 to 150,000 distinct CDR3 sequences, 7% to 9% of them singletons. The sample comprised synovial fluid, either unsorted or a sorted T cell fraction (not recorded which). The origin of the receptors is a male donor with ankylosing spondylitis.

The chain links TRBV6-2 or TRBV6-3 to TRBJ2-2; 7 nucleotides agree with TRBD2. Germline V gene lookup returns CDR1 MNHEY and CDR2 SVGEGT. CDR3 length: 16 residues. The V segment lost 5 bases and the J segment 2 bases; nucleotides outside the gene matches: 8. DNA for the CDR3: TGTGCCAGCAGTCCCCAGAGCGGGATCAACACCGGGGAGCTGTTTTTT. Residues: CASSPQSGINTGELFF.

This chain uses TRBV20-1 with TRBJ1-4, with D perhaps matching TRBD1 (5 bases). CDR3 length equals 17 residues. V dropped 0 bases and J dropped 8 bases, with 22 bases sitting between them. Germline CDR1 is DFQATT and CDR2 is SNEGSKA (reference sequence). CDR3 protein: CSARDLYHGGEWEKLFF. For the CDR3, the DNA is TGCAGTGCTAGAGATCTCTACCACGGGGGAGAGTGGGAAAAACTGTTTTTT.

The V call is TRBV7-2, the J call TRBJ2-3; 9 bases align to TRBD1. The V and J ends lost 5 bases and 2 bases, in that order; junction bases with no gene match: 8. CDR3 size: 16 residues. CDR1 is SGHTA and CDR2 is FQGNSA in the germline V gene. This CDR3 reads CASSTNRGLVTDTQYF. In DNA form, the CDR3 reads TGTGCCAGCAGCACTAACAGGGGGCTGGTCACAGATACGCAGTATTTT.

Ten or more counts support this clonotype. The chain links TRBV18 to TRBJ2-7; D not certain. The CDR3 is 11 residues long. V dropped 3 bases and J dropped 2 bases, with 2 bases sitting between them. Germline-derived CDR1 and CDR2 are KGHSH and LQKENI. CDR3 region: CASSPTYEQYF. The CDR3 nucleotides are TGTGCCAGCTCACCTACCTACGAGCAGTACTTC.

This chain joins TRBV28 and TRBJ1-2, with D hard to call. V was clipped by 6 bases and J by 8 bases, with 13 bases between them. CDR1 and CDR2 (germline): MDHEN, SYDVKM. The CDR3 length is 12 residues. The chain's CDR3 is CASRSGPLGYTF. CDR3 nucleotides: TGTGCCAGCAGGTCCGGGCCCCTCGGCTACACCTTC.

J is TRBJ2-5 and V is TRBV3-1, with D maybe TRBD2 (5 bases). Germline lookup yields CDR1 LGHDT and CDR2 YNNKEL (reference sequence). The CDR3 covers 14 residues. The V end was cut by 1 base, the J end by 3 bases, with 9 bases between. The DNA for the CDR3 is TGTGCCAGCAGCCAAGGGTACGGGGAAGAGACCCAGTACTTC. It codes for CASSQGYGEETQYF.

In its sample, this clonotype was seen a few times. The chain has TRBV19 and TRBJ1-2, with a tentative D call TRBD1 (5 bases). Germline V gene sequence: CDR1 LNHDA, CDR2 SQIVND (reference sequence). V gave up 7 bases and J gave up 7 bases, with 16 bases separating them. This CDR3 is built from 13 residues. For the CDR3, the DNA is TGTGCCAGTAATCCGGGACCTATGGCTGGCTACACCTTC. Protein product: CASNPGPMAGYTF.

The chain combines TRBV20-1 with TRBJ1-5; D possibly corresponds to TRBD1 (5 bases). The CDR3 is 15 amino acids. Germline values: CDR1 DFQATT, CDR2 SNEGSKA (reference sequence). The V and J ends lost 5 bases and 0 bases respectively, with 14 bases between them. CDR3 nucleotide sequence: TGCAGTGCTGTCCAGGGTACCGGTAGCAATCAGCCCCAGCATTTT. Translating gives CSAVQGTGSNQPQHF.

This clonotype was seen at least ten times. The CDR3 region has the DNA TGTGCCAGCAGTTACGAGGCGGGAGTTGGTGTTACGCAGTATTTT. Amino acid sequence: CASSYEAGVGVTQYF. The chain links TRBV6-5 to TRBJ2-3; TRBD2 agrees at 7 bases. Germline V gives CDR1 MNHEY, CDR2 SVGAGI. The CDR3 loop spans 15 amino acids. V lost 2 bases and J lost 8; bases outside the gene matches: 10.

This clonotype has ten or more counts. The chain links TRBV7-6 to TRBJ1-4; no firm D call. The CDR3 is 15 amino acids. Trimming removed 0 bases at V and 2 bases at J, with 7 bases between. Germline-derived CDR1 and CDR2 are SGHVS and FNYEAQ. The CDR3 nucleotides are TGTGCCAGCAGCTTAGCGCGGAATACTAATGAAAAACTGTTTTTT. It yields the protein CASSLARNTNEKLFF.

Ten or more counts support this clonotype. CDR3 residues: CSARAALGSGNTIYF. CDR3 nucleotides: TGCAGTGCTAGGGCCGCATTGGGCTCTGGAAACACCATATATTTT. The chain couples TRBV20-1 to TRBJ1-3; no clear D. The germline V gene has CDR1 DFQATT and CDR2 SNEGSKA (reference sequence). V lost 3 bases, J lost 0 bases, and 12 bases lay in between. CDR3 size: 15 residues.

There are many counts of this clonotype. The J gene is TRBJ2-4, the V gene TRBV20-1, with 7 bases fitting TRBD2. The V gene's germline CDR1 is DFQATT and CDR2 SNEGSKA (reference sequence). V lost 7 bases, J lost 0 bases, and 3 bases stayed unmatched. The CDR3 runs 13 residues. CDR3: CSGGLLAKNIQYF. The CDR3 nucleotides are TGCAGTGGGGGACTACTAGCCAAAAACATTCAGTACTTC.

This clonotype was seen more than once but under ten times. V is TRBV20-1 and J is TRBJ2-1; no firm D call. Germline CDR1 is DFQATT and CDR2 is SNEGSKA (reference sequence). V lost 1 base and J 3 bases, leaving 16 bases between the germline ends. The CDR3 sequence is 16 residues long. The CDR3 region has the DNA TGCAGTGCTAGAGTTACGAGCGACCAGCACTACAATGAGCAGTTCTTC. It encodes CSARVTSDQHYNEQFF.

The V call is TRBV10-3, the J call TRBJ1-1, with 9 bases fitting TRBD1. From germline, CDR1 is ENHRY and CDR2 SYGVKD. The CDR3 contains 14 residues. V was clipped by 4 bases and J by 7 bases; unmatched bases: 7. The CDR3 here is CAISALETGGEAFF. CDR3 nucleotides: TGTGCCATCAGTGCCCTAGAGACAGGGGGTGAAGCTTTCTTT.

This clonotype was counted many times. Here the CDR3 DNA reads TGTGCCAGCAGCACGACTACAGGTCGCTACGAGCAGTACTTC. Translated, it gives CASSTTTGRYEQYF. The chain has TRBV7-2 and TRBJ2-7, with D perhaps TRBD1 or TRBD2 (5 bases each). Germline CDR1 is SGHTA and CDR2 is FQGNSA. The CDR3 covers 14 residues. Trimming removed 5 bases at V and 3 bases at J, with 14 bases between.

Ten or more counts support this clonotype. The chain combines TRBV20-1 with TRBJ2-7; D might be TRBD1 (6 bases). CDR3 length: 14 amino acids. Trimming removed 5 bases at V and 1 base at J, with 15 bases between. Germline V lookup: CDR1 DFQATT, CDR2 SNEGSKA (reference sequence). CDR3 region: CSALGAELSYEQYF. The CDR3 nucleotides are TGCAGTGCTTTGGGGGCCGAGCTTTCCTACGAGCAGTACTTC.

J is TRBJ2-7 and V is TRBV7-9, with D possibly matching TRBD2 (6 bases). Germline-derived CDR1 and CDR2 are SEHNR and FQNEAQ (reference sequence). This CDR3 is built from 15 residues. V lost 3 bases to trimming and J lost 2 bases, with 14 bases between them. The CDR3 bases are TGTGCCAGCAGCTTGAGTCGGGACTTAACCTACGAGCAGTACTTC. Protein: CASSLSRDLTYEQYF.

The CDR3 DNA reads TGTGCCAGCAGCCCCTCACGGAGTAATGAAAAACTGTTTTTT. This translates into CASSPSRSNEKLFF. The rearrangement uses TRBV13 and TRBJ1-4; D gene ambiguous. The ends were cut back, 5 bases at V and 4 bases at J, with 11 bases in the middle. Germline loops: CDR1 PRHDT, CDR2 FYEKMQ (reference sequence). The CDR3 has 14 amino acids.

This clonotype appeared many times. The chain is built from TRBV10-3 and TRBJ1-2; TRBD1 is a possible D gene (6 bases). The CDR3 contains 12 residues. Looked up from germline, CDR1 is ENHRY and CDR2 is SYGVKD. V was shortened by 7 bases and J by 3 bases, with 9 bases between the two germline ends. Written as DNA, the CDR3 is TGTGCCATCAAGGGGGAGGACTATGGCTACACCTTC. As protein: CAIKGEDYGYTF.

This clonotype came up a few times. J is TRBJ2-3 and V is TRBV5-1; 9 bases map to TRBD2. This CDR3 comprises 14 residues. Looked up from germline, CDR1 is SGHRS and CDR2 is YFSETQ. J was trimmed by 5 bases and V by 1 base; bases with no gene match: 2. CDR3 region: CASSLSSGIDTQYF. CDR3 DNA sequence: TGCGCCAGCAGCTTGTCTAGCGGGATAGATACGCAGTATTTT.

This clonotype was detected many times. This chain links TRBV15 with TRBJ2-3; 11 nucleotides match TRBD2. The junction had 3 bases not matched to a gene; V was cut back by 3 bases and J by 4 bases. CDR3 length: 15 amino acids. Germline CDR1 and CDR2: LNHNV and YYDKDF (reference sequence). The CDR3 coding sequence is TGTGCCACCAGCAGGATAGCGGGGGGGCCAGATACGCAGTATTTT. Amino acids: CATSRIAGGPDTQYF.

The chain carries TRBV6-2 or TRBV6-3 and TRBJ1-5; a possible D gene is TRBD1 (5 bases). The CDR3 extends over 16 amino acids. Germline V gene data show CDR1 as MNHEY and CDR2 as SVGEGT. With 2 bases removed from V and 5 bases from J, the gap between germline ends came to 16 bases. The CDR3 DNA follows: TGTGCCAGCAGTTACCACGGGGCCTCTCTCTATCAGCCCCAGCATTTT. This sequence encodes CASSYHGASLYQPQHF.

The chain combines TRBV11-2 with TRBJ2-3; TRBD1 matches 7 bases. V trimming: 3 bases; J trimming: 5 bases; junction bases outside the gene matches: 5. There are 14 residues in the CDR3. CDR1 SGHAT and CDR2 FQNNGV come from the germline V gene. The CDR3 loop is CASSFTTGVDTQYF. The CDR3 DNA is TGTGCCAGCAGCTTTACTACAGGGGTAGATACGCAGTATTTT.

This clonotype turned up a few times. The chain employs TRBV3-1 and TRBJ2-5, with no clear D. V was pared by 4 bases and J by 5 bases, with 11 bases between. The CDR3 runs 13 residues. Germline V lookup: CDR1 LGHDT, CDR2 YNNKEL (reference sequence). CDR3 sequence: CASSLPPVETQYF. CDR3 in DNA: TGTGCCAGCAGCCTACCCCCAGTCGAGACCCAGTACTTC.

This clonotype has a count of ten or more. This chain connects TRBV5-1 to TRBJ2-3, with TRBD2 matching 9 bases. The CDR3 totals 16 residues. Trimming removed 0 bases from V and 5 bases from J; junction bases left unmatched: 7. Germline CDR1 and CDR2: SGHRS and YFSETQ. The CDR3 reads CASSLVSGGGLDTQYF. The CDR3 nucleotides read TGCGCCAGCAGCTTGGTTAGCGGGGGCGGCTTAGATACGCAGTATTTT. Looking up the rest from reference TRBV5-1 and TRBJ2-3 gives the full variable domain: KAGVTQTPRYLIKTRGQQVTLSCSPISGHRSVSWYQQTPGQGLQFLFEYFSETQRNKGNFPGRFSGRQFSNSRSEMNVSTLELGDSALYLCASSLVSGGGLDTQYFGPGTRLTVL.